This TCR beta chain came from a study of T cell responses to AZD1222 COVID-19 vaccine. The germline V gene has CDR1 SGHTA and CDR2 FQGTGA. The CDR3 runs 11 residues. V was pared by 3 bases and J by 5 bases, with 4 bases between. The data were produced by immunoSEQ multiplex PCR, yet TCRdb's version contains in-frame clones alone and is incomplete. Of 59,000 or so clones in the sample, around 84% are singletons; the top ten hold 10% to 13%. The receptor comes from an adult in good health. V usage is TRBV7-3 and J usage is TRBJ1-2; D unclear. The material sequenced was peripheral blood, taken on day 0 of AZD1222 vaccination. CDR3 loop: CASSLKYGYTF. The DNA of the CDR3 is TGTGCCAGCAGCTTGAAGTATGGCTACACCTTC.